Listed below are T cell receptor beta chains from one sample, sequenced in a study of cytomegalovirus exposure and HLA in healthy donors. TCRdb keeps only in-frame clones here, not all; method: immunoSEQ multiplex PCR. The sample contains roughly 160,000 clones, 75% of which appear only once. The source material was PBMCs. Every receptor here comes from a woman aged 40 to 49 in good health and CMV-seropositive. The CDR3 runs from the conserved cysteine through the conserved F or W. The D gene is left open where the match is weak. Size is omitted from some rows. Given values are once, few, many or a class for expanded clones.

CDR3aa: CASSPGTSGNTIYF
CDR3nt: TGTGCCAGCAGTCCAGGGACTAGCGGAAACACCATATATTTT
j_gene: TRBJ1-3
abundance: .
d_gene: .
v_gene: TRBV6-1

CDR3aa: CASSLAPDRVATIYF
CDR3nt: TGTGCCAGCAGCTTAGCTCCTGACAGGGTGGCCACCATATATTTT
j_gene: TRBJ1-3
abundance: .
d_gene: TRBD1
v_gene: TRBV7-8

CDR3aa: CASSSRRRGGGNQPQHF
CDR3nt: TGTGCCAGCAGTTCAAGGAGAAGGGGGGGCGGCAATCAGCCCCAGCATTTT
j_gene: TRBJ1-5
abundance: .
d_gene: .
v_gene: TRBV28

CDR3aa: CASSEGPGNTQYF
CDR3nt: TGTGCCAGCAGTGAAGGCCCGGGAAATACGCAGTATTTT
j_gene: TRBJ2-3
abundance: .
d_gene: .
v_gene: TRBV6-1

CDR3aa: CASTDTSNTGELFF
CDR3nt: TGTGCCAGCACGGACACCTCGAACACCGGGGAGCTGTTTTTT
j_gene: TRBJ2-2
abundance: .
d_gene: .
v_gene: TRBV2

CDR3aa: CASSIGTSYEQYF
CDR3nt: TGCGCCAGCAGCATCGGGACTTCCTACGAGCAGTACTTC
j_gene: TRBJ2-7
abundance: few
d_gene: .
v_gene: TRBV5-1

CDR3aa: CASSADRTGGGEKLFF
CDR3nt: TGTGCCAGTAGTGCCGACCGGACAGGGGGCGGTGAAAAACTGTTTTTT
j_gene: TRBJ1-4
abundance: .
d_gene: TRBD1
v_gene: TRBV19

CDR3aa: CASSLGSGLNTDTQYF
CDR3nt: TGTGCCAGCAGCTTAGGCTCAGGGTTAAACACAGATACGCAGTATTTT
j_gene: TRBJ2-3
abundance: .
d_gene: .
v_gene: TRBV11-2

CDR3aa: CASSLSGLAGDEQYF
CDR3nt: TGTGCCAGCAGCTTAAGCGGCCTAGCGGGTGACGAGCAGTACTTC
j_gene: TRBJ2-7
abundance: .
d_gene: TRBD2
v_gene: TRBV7-2

CDR3aa: CASSYGGAGTEAFF
CDR3nt: TGTGCCAGCAGTTACGGGGGGGCCGGGACTGAAGCTTTCTTT
j_gene: TRBJ1-1
abundance: .
d_gene: .
v_gene: TRBV6-6

CDR3aa: CASSRDRVYTDTQYF
CDR3nt: TGTGCCAGCAGTCGCGACAGGGTTTACACAGATACGCAGTATTTT
j_gene: TRBJ2-3
abundance: .
d_gene: TRBD1
v_gene: TRBV27

CDR3aa: CASSVQGLAGYSEQYF
CDR3nt: TGTGCCAGCAGCGTGCAAGGACTAGCGGGATACTCCGAGCAGTACTTC
j_gene: TRBJ2-7
abundance: .
d_gene: TRBD2
v_gene: TRBV9

CDR3aa: CASYPAGGPATTHF
CDR3nt: TGTGCCAGCTACCCAGCGGGAGGGCCAGCTACAACTCACTTC
j_gene: TRBJ2-5
abundance: few
d_gene: TRBD2
v_gene: TRBV5-4

CDR3aa: CSPVGPMNTEAFF
CDR3nt: TGCAGCCCCGTGGGGCCAATGAACACTGAAGCTTTCTTT
j_gene: TRBJ1-1
abundance: .
d_gene: .
v_gene: TRBV29-1

CDR3aa: CASSKAGTNYGYTF
CDR3nt: TGTGCCAGCAGCAAAGCGGGGACTAACTATGGCTACACCTTC
j_gene: TRBJ1-2
abundance: once
d_gene: .
v_gene: TRBV7-8

CDR3aa: CASSLTPRVENSPLHF
CDR3nt: TGCGCCAGCAGCCTTACACCCAGGGTAGAAAATTCACCCCTCCACTTT
j_gene: TRBJ1-6
abundance: .
d_gene: .
v_gene: TRBV4-1

CDR3aa: CASSLLLLTGGRDEQFF
CDR3nt: TGCGCCAGCAGCTTGCTACTTTTAACGGGAGGGAGAGATGAGCAGTTCTTC
j_gene: TRBJ2-1
abundance: .
d_gene: TRBD2
v_gene: TRBV5-1

CDR3aa: CASSLDSYGYTF
CDR3nt: TGCGCCAGCAGCTTAGACAGCTATGGCTACACCTTC
j_gene: TRBJ1-2
abundance: .
d_gene: .
v_gene: TRBV5-1

CDR3aa: CASSFDSSYNEQFF
CDR3nt: TGTGCCAGCAGCTTCGACTCCTCCTACAATGAGCAGTTCTTC
j_gene: TRBJ2-1
abundance: .
d_gene: .
v_gene: TRBV7-3

CDR3aa: CASSSRMPGDYGYTF
CDR3nt: TGTGCCAGCAGCTCAAGAATGCCAGGCGACTATGGCTACACCTTC
j_gene: TRBJ1-2
abundance: once
d_gene: .
v_gene: TRBV5-4

CDR3aa: CSVGGDIGTDTQYF
CDR3nt: TGCAGCGTGGGAGGGGATATCGGCACAGATACGCAGTATTTT
j_gene: TRBJ2-3
abundance: .
d_gene: TRBD2
v_gene: TRBV29-1

CDR3aa: CASSQGQGNTGELFF
CDR3nt: TGTGCCAGCAGCCAAGGACAGGGGAACACCGGGGAGCTGTTTTTT
j_gene: TRBJ2-2
abundance: .
d_gene: TRBD1
v_gene: TRBV14

CDR3aa: CASSQKRLAANTGELFF
CDR3nt: TGCGCCAGCAGCCAAAAGAGACTAGCGGCCAACACCGGGGAGCTGTTTTTT
j_gene: TRBJ2-2
abundance: few
d_gene: TRBD2
v_gene: TRBV4-1

CDR3aa: CASSLDGDLDEQYF
CDR3nt: TGTGCCAGCAGCTTAGATGGGGACTTGGACGAGCAGTACTTC
j_gene: TRBJ2-7
abundance: few
d_gene: .
v_gene: TRBV7-8

CDR3aa: CASSSRGGQQNTEAFF
CDR3nt: TGTGCCAGCAGCTCGCGAGGGGGACAGCAGAACACTGAAGCTTTCTTT
j_gene: TRBJ1-1
abundance: .
d_gene: TRBD1
v_gene: TRBV7-8

CDR3aa: CASSGRLSGELFF
CDR3nt: TGTGCCAGCAGCGGACGACTTTCCGGGGAGCTGTTTTTT
j_gene: TRBJ2-2
abundance: .
d_gene: .
v_gene: TRBV9

CDR3aa: CASSESKAGQPQHF
CDR3nt: TGCGCCAGCAGTGAGTCGAAGGCGGGTCAGCCCCAGCATTTT
j_gene: TRBJ1-5
abundance: .
d_gene: .
v_gene: TRBV10-1

CDR3aa: CASSHSGQGYEQYF
CDR3nt: TGTGCCAGCTCACACTCGGGACAGGGGTACGAGCAGTACTTC
j_gene: TRBJ2-7
abundance: few
d_gene: TRBD1
v_gene: TRBV18

CDR3aa: CASRQGPDGDEQFF
CDR3nt: TGTGCCAGCAGACAGGGACCGGATGGGGATGAGCAGTTCTTC
j_gene: TRBJ2-1
abundance: .
d_gene: .
v_gene: TRBV9

CDR3aa: CASSISGGERAFF
CDR3nt: TGTGCCAGTAGTATCTCAGGGGGCGAGAGAGCTTTCTTT
j_gene: TRBJ1-1
abundance: .
d_gene: TRBD1
v_gene: TRBV19

CDR3aa: CASTEGVMTLVYNEQFF
CDR3nt: TGTGCCAGTACCGAGGGGGTCATGACCTTAGTGTACAATGAGCAGTTCTTC
j_gene: TRBJ2-1
abundance: many
d_gene: .
v_gene: TRBV19

CDR3aa: CASDTLAGAYEQYF
CDR3nt: TGTGCCAGTGACACCCTCGCGGGAGCCTACGAGCAGTACTTC
j_gene: TRBJ2-7
abundance: few
d_gene: TRBD2
v_gene: TRBV6-1

CDR3aa: CASRQSGTGAEKLFF
CDR3nt: TGTGCCAGCAGACAAAGCGGGACAGGGGCTGAAAAACTGTTTTTT
j_gene: TRBJ1-4
abundance: few
d_gene: TRBD1
v_gene: TRBV6-5

CDR3aa: CASALGLTETQYF
CDR3nt: TGCGCCAGCGCCCTAGGTTTGACGGAGACCCAGTACTTC
j_gene: TRBJ2-5
abundance: .
d_gene: .
v_gene: TRBV4-1

CDR3aa: CASSLSGTGAHNEQFF
CDR3nt: TGTGCCAGCAGTTTATCAGGGACAGGGGCCCACAATGAGCAGTTCTTC
j_gene: TRBJ2-1
abundance: .
d_gene: TRBD1
v_gene: TRBV27

CDR3aa: CASSTGQGDYGYTF
CDR3nt: TGCGCCAGCAGCACCGGACAGGGGGACTATGGCTACACCTTC
j_gene: TRBJ1-2
abundance: .
d_gene: TRBD1
v_gene: TRBV5-1

CDR3aa: CASTNSLAGTQYF
CDR3nt: TGTGCCAGCACCAACTCCTTAGCGGGTACGCAGTATTTT
j_gene: TRBJ2-3
abundance: .
d_gene: TRBD2
v_gene: TRBV6-5

CDR3aa: CAISEAGQGTEAFF
CDR3nt: TGTGCCATCAGTGAGGCGGGACAGGGGACTGAAGCTTTCTTT
j_gene: TRBJ1-1
abundance: .
d_gene: TRBD1
v_gene: TRBV10-3

CDR3aa: CASTSGGGGKETQYF
CDR3nt: TGTGCCAGCACCTCGGGCGGGGGTGGTAAAGAGACCCAGTACTTC
j_gene: TRBJ2-5
abundance: few
d_gene: TRBD2
v_gene: TRBV28

CDR3aa: CARSCPRTRLGSYEQYF
CDR3nt: TGTGCCAGAAGCTGCCCTCGGACTAGGTTGGGCTCCTACGAGCAGTACTTC
j_gene: TRBJ2-7
abundance: .
d_gene: TRBD2
v_gene: TRBV5-3

CDR3aa: CASSLDRGMHQPQHF
CDR3nt: TGTGCCAGCAGCTTAGATCGGGGAATGCATCAGCCCCAGCATTTT
j_gene: TRBJ1-5
abundance: once
d_gene: .
v_gene: TRBV7-9

CDR3aa: CASSLTMSGFFNEQFF
CDR3nt: TGTGCCAGCAGCTTAACGATGAGCGGGTTCTTCAATGAGCAGTTCTTC
j_gene: TRBJ2-1
abundance: once
d_gene: .
v_gene: TRBV7-3

CDR3aa: CASRETGTSVEQFF
CDR3nt: TGTGCCAGCAGGGAAACCGGGACTAGCGTTGAGCAGTTCTTC
j_gene: TRBJ2-1
abundance: .
d_gene: TRBD2
v_gene: TRBV28